This T cell receptor (beta chain) was sequenced for a study of type 1 regulatory T cells. Study at large: An in vitro protocol generated T-allo10, a Tr1-enriched, alloantigen-specific CD4 T cell product. Whole-study findings and limits: Tr1 cells had a more restricted TCR repertoire than non-Tr1 cells.

TCRdb reprocessed the reads via MiXCR and lists one record per CDR3 protein. The sample lists about 60,000 distinct CDR3 sequences; over 50% were seen once. About this clonotype: Its cognate antigen is unknown.

CDR1 and CDR2 from the germline V gene are SGHRS and YFSETQ. Between the trimmed V and J ends, which lost 4 bases and 6 bases, there was a span of 13 bases. The CDR3 is 14 amino acids. The V and J genes are TRBV5-1 and TRBJ1-4; D might be TRBD1 (5 bases). Sequencing was carried out using cultured non-Tr1 T cells, either the whole culture or a sorted T cell fraction (not recorded which). The TCR sequence derives from a human donor in good health. The chain's CDR3 is CASSANGGDEKLFF. The CDR3 DNA follows: TGCGCCAGCAGCGCCAACGGGGGGGATGAAAAACTGTTTTTT.